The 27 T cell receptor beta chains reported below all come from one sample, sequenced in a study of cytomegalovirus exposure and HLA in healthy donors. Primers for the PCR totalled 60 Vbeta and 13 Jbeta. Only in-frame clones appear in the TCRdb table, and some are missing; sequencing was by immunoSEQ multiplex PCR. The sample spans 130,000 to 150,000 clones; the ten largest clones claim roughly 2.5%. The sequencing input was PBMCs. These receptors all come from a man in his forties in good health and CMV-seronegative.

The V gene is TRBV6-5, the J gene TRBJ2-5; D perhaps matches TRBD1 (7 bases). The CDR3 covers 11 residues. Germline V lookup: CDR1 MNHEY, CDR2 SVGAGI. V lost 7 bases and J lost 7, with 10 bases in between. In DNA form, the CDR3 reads TGTGCCAGCATTCAGGGGGGGACCCAGTACTTC. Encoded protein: CASIQGGTQYF.

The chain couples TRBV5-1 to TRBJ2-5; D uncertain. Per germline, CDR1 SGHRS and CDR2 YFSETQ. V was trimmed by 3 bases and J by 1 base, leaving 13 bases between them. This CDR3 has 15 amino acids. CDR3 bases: TGCGCCAGCAGCTCTGACTGGGTAACCCAAGAGACCCAGTACTTC. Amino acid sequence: CASSSDWVTQETQYF.

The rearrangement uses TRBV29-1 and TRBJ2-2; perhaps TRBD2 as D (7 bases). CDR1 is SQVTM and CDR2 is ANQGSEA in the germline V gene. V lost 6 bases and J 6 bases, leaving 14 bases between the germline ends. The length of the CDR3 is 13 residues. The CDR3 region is CSVGGGRAGELFF. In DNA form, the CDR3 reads TGCAGCGTGGGGGGGGGCCGGGCCGGGGAGCTGTTTTTT.

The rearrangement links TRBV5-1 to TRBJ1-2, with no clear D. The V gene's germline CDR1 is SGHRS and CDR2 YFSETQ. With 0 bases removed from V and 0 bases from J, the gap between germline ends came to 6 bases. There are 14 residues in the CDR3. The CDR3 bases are TGCGCCAGCAGCTTGGGACACCCTAACTATGGCTACACCTTC. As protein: CASSLGHPNYGYTF.

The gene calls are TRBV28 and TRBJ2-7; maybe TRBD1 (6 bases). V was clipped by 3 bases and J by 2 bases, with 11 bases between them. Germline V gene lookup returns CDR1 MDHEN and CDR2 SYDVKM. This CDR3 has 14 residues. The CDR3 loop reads CASSFSGDAYEQYF. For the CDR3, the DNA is TGTGCCAGCAGTTTTTCAGGGGACGCCTACGAGCAGTACTTC.

CDR3 residues: CASSPDSTNSPLHF. DNA of the CDR3: TGTGCCAGCTCACCGGACAGTACCAATTCACCCCTCCACTTT. The rearrangement links TRBV18 to TRBJ1-6; TRBD1 is a possible D gene (6 bases). Between the trimmed V and J ends, which lost 3 bases and 7 bases, there was a span of 10 bases. Germline values: CDR1 KGHSH, CDR2 LQKENI. The CDR3 has 14 amino acids.

The CDR3 DNA is TGTGCCAGCAGCAGGCGAAATGGGACTTCTTGGCAGACCCAGTACTTC. This translates into CASSRRNGTSWQTQYF. The gene calls are TRBV7-2 and TRBJ2-5; a possible D gene is TRBD2 (6 bases). Looked up from germline, CDR1 is SGHTA and CDR2 is FQGNSA. The germline V and J ends were trimmed by 5 bases and 6 bases, with 22 bases remaining between them. This CDR3 comprises 16 residues.

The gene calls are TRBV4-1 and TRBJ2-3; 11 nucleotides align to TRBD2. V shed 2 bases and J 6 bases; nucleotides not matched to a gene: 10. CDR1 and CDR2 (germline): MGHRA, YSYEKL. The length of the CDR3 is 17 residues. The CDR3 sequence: CASSQSFSGGVWDTQYF. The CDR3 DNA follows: TGCGCCAGCAGCCAATCCTTTAGCGGGGGGGTATGGGATACGCAGTATTTT.

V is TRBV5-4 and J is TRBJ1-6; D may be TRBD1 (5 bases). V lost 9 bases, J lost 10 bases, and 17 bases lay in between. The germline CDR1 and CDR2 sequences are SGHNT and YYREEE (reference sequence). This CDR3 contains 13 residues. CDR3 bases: TGTGCCACGTCTTTGGGGCAAGGATCACCCCTCCACTTT. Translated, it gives CATSLGQGSPLHF.

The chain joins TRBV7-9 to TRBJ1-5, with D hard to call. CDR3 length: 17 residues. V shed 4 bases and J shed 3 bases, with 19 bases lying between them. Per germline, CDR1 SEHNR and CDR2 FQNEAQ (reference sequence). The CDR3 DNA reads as TGTGCCAGCAGCTCCACTCCCATAGGAGGTGCCAATCAGCCCCAGCATTTT. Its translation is CASSSTPIGGANQPQHF.

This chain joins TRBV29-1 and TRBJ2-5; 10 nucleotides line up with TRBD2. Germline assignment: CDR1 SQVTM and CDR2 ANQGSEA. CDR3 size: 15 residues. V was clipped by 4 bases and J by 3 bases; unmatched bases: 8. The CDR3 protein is CSVAQGSGGKETQYF. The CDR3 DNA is TGCAGCGTTGCCCAGGGTAGCGGGGGGAAAGAGACCCAGTACTTC.

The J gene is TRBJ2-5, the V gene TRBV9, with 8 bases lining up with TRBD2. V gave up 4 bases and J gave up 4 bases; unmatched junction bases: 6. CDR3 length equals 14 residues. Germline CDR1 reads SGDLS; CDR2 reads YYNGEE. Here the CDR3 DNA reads TGTGCCAGCAGCTTCCGGGGGGGCGGAGAGACCCAGTACTTC. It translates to CASSFRGGGETQYF.

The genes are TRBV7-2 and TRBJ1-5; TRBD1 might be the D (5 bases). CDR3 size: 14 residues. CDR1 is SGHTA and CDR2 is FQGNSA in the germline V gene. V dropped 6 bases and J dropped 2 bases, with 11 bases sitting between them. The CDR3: CASSSTGGNQPQHF. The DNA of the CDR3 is TGTGCCAGCAGTTCGACGGGGGGCAATCAGCCCCAGCATTTT.

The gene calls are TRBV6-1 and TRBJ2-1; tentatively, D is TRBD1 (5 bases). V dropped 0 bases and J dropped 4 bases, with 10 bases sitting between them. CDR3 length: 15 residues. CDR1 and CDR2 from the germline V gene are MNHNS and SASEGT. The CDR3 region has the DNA TGTGCCAGCAGTGAAGCCCAGGGCGCTTACAATGAGCAGTTCTTC. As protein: CASSEAQGAYNEQFF.

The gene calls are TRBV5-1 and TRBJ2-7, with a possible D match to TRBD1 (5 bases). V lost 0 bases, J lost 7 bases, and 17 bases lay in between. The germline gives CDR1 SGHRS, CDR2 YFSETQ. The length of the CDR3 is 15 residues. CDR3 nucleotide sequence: TGCGCCAGCAGCTTGGGTAGCAGGGTAGGAGAGGAGCAGTACTTC. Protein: CASSLGSRVGEEQYF.

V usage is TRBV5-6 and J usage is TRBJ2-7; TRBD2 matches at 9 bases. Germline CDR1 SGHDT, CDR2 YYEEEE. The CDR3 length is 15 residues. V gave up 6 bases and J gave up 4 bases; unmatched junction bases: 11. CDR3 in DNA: TGTGCCAGCACCCTCAGGGCTAGCGGGAAGTACGAGCAGTACTTC. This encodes CASTLRASGKYEQYF.

The DNA for the CDR3 is TGCGCCAGCAGCTTGGGACAGGGGACAAATCAGCCCCAGCATTTT. The encoded protein is CASSLGQGTNQPQHF. The chain is built from TRBV5-1 and TRBJ1-5; 8 nucleotides align to TRBD1. The ends lost 0 bases at V and 4 bases at J; junction bases unmatched: 3. Germline V gene sequence: CDR1 SGHRS, CDR2 YFSETQ. CDR3 length: 15 amino acids.

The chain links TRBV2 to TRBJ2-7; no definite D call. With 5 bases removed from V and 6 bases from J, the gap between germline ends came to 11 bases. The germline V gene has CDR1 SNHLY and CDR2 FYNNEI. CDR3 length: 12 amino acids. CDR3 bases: TGTGCCAGCAGTCCCACCCCGGTCGAGCAGTACTTC. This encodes CASSPTPVEQYF.

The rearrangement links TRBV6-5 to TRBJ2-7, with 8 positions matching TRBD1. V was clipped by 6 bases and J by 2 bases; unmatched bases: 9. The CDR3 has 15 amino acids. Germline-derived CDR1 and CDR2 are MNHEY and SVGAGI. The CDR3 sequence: CASSRLTGGPYEQYF. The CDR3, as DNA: TGTGCCAGCAGCAGACTCACAGGGGGGCCCTACGAGCAGTACTTC.

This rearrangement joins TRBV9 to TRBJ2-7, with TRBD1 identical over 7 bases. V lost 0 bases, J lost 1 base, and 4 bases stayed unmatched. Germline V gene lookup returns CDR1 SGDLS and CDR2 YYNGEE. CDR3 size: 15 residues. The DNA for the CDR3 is TGTGCCAGCAGCGTAGGGACAGGCGCGTCCTACGAGCAGTACTTC. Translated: CASSVGTGASYEQYF.

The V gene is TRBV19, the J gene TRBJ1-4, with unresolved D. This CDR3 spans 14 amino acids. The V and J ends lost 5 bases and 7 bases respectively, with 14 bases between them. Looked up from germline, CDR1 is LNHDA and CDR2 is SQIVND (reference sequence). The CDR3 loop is CASSPISAAEKLFF. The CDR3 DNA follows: TGTGCCAGTAGTCCCATAAGCGCGGCTGAAAAACTGTTTTTT.

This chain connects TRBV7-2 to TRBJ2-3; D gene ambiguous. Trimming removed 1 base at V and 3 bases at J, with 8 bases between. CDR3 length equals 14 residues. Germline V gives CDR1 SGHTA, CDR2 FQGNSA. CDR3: CASSLVAVTDTQYF. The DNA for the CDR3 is TGTGCCAGCAGCTTAGTGGCAGTTACAGATACGCAGTATTTT.

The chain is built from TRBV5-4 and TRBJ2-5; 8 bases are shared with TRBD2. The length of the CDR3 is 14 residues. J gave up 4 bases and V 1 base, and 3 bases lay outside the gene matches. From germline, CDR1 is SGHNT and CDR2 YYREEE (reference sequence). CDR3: CASSLYGGAETQYF. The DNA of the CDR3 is TGTGCCAGCAGCTTGTACGGGGGGGCAGAGACCCAGTACTTC.

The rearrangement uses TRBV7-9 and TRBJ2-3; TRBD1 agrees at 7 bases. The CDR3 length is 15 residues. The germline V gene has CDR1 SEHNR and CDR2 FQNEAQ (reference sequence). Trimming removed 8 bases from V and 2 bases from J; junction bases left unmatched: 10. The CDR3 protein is CASSLQGSYTDTQYF. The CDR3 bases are TGTGCCAGCTCCTTACAGGGGAGCTACACAGATACGCAGTATTTT.

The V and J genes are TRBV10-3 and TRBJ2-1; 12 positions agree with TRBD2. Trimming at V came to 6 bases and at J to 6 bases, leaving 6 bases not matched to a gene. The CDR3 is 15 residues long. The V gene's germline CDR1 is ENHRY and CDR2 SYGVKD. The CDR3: CAISGTSGGPNEQFF. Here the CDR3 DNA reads TGTGCCATCAGCGGAACTAGCGGGGGGCCCAATGAGCAGTTCTTC.

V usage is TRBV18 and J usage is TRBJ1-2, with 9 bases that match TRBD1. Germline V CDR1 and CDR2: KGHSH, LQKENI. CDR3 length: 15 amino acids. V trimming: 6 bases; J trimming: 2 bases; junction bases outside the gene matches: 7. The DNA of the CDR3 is TGTGCCAGCTCGGAAGTCGGGACAGGGAACTATGGCTACACCTTC. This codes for CASSEVGTGNYGYTF.

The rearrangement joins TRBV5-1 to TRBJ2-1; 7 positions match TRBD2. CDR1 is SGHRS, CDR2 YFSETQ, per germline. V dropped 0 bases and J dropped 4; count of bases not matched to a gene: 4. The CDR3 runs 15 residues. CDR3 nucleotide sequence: TGCGCCAGCAGCTTGGAAACGGGGGGATACAATGAGCAGTTCTTC. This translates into CASSLETGGYNEQFF.